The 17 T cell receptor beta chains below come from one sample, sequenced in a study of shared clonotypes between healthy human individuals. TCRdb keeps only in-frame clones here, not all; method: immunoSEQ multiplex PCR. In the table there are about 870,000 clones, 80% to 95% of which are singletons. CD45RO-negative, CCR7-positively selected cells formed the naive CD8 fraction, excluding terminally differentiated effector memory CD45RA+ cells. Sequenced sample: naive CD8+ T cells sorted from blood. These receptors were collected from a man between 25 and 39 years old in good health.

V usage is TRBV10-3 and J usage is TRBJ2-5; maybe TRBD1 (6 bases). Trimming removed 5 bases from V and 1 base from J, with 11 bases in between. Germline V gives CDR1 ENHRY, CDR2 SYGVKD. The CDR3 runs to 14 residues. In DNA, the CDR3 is TGTGCCATCAGTACCGACAGGAGCCAAGAGACCCAGTACTTC. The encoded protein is CAISTDRSQETQYF.

CDR3 sequence (DNA): TGTGCCAGCAGTAAAGGGACAGGCTATAGCAATCAGCCCCAGCATTTT. Its protein product is CASSKGTGYSNQPQHF. The J gene is TRBJ1-5, the V gene TRBV2; the match to TRBD1 covers 8 bases. V trimming: 5 bases; J trimming: 0 bases; junction bases outside the gene matches: 6. In germline, CDR1 is SNHLY, CDR2 FYNNEI. There are 16 residues in the CDR3.

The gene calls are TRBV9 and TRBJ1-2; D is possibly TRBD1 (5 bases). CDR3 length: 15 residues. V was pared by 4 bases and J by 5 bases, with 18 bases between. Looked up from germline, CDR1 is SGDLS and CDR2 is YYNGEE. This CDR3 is CASSPLAGRGYGYTF. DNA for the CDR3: TGTGCCAGCAGCCCTCTGGCAGGGCGAGGATATGGCTACACCTTC.

In DNA form, the CDR3 reads TGCAGCGTTGAGGGGACTAGCGCACGCACAGATACGCAGTATTTT. It specifies CSVEGTSARTDTQYF. The chain employs TRBV29-1 and TRBJ2-3; 10 bases map to TRBD2. The germline V gene has CDR1 SQVTM and CDR2 ANQGSEA. CDR3 length: 15 amino acids. Trimming removed 3 bases from V and 1 base from J; junction bases left unmatched: 4.

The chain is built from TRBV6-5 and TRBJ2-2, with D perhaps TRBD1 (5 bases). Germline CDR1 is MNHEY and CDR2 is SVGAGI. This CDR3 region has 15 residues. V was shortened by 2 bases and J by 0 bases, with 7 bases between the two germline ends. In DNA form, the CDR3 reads TGTGCCAGCAGTTACGGGGCGACGAACACCGGGGAGCTGTTTTTT. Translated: CASSYGATNTGELFF.

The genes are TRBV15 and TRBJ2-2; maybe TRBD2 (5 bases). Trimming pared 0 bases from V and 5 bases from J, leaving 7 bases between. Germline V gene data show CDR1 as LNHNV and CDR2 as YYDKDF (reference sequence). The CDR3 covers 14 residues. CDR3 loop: CATSRDPGTGELFF. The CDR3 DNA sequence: TGTGCCACCAGCAGAGATCCGGGGACCGGGGAGCTGTTTTTT.

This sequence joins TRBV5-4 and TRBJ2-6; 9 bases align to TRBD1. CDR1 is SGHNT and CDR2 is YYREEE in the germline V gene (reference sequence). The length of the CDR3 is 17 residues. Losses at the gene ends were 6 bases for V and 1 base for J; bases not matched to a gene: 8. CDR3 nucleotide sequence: TGTGCCAGCAACCCCGGGACAGGGAATTCTGGGGCCAACGTCCTGACTTTC. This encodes CASNPGTGNSGANVLTF.

CDR3 protein: CASSLNDGNYGYTF. For the CDR3, the DNA is TGTGCCAGCAGCCTAAACGACGGGAACTATGGCTACACCTTC. This chain uses TRBV14 with TRBJ1-2; D remains ambiguous. The CDR3 runs 14 residues. Trimming cost V 4 bases and J 2 bases, with 11 bases left between them. Per germline, CDR1 SGHDN and CDR2 FVKESK.

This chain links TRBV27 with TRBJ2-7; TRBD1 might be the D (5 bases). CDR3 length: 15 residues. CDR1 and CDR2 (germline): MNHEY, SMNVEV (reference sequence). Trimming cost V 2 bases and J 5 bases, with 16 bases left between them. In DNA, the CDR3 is TGTGCCAGCAGTTTAGAGGAGCAGGGAAGGGACGAGCAGTACTTC. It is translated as CASSLEEQGRDEQYF.

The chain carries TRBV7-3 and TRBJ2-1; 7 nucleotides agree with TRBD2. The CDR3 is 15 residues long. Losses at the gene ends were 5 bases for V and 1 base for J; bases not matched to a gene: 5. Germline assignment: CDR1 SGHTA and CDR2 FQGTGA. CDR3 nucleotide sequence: TGTGCCAGCAGCAACGCGGGAGCTTCCTACAATGAGCAGTTCTTC. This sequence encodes CASSNAGASYNEQFF.

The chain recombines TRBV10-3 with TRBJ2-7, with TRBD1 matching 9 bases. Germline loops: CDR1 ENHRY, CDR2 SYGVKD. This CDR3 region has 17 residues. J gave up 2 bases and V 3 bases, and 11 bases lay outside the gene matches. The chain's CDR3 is CAISDPFDRGSPYEQYF. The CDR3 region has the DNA TGTGCCATCAGTGATCCATTTGACAGGGGGAGCCCCTACGAGCAGTACTTC.

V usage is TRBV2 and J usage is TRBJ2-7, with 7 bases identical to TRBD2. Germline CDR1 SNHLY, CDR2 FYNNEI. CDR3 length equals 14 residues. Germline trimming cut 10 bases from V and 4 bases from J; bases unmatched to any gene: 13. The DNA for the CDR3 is TGTGCCATAACGACGCGGGAGATTTTGTACGAGCAGTACTTC. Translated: CAITTREILYEQYF.

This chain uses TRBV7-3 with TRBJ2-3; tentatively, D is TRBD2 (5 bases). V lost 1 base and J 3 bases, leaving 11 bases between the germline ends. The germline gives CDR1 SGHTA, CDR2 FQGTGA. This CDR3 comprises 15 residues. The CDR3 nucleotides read TGTGCCAGCAGCTTAATCCTGGGAGCGACAGATACGCAGTATTTT. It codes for CASSLILGATDTQYF.

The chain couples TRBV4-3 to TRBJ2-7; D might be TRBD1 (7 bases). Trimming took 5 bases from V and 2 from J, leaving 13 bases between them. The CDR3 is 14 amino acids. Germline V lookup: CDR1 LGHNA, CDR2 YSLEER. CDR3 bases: TGCGCCAGCAGCAAATTCAGGGGGGCCTACGAGCAGTACTTC. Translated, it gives CASSKFRGAYEQYF.

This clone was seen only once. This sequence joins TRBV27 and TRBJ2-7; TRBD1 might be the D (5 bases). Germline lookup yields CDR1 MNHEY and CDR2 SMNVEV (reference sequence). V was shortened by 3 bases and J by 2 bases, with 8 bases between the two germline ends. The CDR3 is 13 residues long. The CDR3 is CASSFDSTYEQYF. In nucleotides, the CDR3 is TGTGCCAGCAGTTTTGACAGTACCTACGAGCAGTACTTC.

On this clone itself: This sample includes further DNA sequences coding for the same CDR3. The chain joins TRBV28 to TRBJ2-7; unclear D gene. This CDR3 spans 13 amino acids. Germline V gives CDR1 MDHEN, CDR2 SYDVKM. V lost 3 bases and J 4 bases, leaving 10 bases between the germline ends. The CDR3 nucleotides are TGTGCCAGCAGTTTGGGCGGTCCGTACGAGCAGTACTTC. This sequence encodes CASSLGGPYEQYF.

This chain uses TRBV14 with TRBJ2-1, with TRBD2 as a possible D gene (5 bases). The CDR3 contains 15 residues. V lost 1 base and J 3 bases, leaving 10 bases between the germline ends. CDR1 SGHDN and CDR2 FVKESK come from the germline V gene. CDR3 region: CASSQVPGSYNEQFF. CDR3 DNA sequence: TGTGCCAGCAGCCAAGTCCCGGGGAGCTACAATGAGCAGTTCTTC.